The entry below gives a single TCR beta chain sequence along with its context. The study recruited people aged 18 to 89 years across approximately 25 US areas. This sample is part of a study of blood T cell repertoires in COVID-19. About the study: From T cells, B-cell-depleted T cells, or PBMCs came the material, which was cDNA or gDNA.

Per the authors' pipeline: Counts of nucleated cells, estimated from reference gene primer amplification, were obtained. Using immunoSEQ multiplex PCR, the repertoire was profiled, and TCRdb retains in-frame clones only, with some absent. V and J calls and clone size follow that table, whereas D and trimming were derived from the DNA. This repertoire shows about 200,000 clones, 80% found once; its top ten account for 6% to 7.5%. The clonotype comes from a woman aged 40 to 50 with acute COVID-19. The source material was PBMCs or T cells enriched from blood (not recorded which).

DNA of the CDR3: TGTGCCACCAGTGATTCCCGGGACACGCCTGAGAATGGCTACACCTTC. Amino acid sequence: CATSDSRDTPENGYTF. V and J are TRBV24-1 and TRBJ1-2; a weak D match, TRBD1 (6 bases). The CDR3 extends over 16 amino acids. CDR1 is KGHDR and CDR2 is SFDVKD in the germline V gene. The V gene lost 2 bases and the J gene lost 6 bases, with 18 bases spanning the gap.